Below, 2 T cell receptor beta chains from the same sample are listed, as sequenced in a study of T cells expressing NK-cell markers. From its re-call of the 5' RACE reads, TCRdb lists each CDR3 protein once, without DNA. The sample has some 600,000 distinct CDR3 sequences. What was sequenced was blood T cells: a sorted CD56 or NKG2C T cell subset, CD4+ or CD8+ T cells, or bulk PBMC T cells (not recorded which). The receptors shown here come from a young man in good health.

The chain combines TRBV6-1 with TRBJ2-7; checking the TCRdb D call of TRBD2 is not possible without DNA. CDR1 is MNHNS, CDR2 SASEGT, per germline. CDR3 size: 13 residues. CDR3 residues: CATTGGNLYEQYF.

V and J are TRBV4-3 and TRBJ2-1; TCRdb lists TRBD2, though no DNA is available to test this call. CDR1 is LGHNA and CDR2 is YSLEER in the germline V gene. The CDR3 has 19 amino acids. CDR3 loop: CASSQDWGPGLASDNEQFF.